This T cell receptor beta chain was profiled in a study of blood T cell repertoires in COVID-19. The V and J ends lost 1 base and 3 bases respectively, with 6 bases between them. The germline gives CDR1 SGHTA, CDR2 FQGTGA. The CDR3 has 13 amino acids. Participant-reported clinical history was the basis for cohort assignment. Using immunoSEQ multiplex PCR, the repertoire was profiled, and TCRdb retains in-frame clones only, with some absent. In the table there are roughly 220,000 clones, 80% to 90% of which are singletons. Material: PBMCs or T cells enriched from blood (not recorded which). This TCR came from a woman aged 40 to 50 with acute COVID-19. The V call is TRBV7-3, the J call TRBJ2-5; D gene ambiguous. The CDR3 bases are TGTGCCAGCAGCTTAATGCGCGAAGAGACCCAGTACTTC. Translating it yields CASSLMREETQYF.